The table lists the clone carrying this T cell receptor (beta chain) with a few counts. Its antigen is still unknown. Combining iRepertoire HTBI primers with Arm-PCR of CDR3 regions, the authors built TCR beta libraries. TCRdb re-called the multiplex PCR reads with MiXCR, one entry per CDR3 protein. The sample has around 400,000 distinct CDR3 sequences; about a sixth are singletons. The sample's time point: newly diagnosed GD, antithyroid drugs for less than 3 months. RNA extracted from PBMCs served as the sequencing template. These data originate in a study of regulatory T cells in long-lasting Graves disease. About the research overall: Antithyroid drug use was under 3 months in newly diagnosed Graves' patients.

The V and J ends lost 1 base and 6 bases respectively, with 12 bases between them. The CDR3 totals 14 residues. General study findings and limits: Authors noted too few samples as a limitation. Preferential use of TRBV28, TRBJ1-2 and TRBJ2-5 was seen in persistent disease. Persistent patients shared more public clonotypes (about 2,700) than newly diagnosed patients (under 1,000).

This TCR was recovered from a female donor with Graves disease. This chain joins TRBV12-3 or TRBV12-4 and TRBJ1-2; D unclear. Source: peripheral blood mononuclear cells (PBMCs), taken at new diagnosis, from a patient treated with antithyroid drugs. The CDR3, as DNA: TGTGCCAGCAGTTTAGACGGGCCGGGCCATGGCTACACCTTC. This gives the protein CASSLDGPGHGYTF.